This TCR beta chain stems from a study of regulatory T cells in long-lasting Graves disease. Points from the study as a whole: Persistent patients shared more public clonotypes (roughly 2,800) than new patients (approximately 1,000). Persistent disease preferred TRBV28, TRBJ1-2 and TRBJ2-5.

This sample's time point: persistent/refractory GD, antithyroid drugs over 5 years with positive TRAb. After RNA was extracted from PBMCs, the TCR library was made from it. In Xi'an, China, an endocrinology department was the source of patients. The V gene end was trimmed by 5 bases and the J gene end by 7 bases; junction bases not matched to a gene: 8. The CDR3 is 14 residues long. Germline V gene lookup returns CDR1 MNHEY and CDR2 SMNVEV (reference sequence). Investigators prepared the TCR beta libraries by applying iRepertoire HTBI primers and Arm-PCR of CDR3 regions. In the original analysis: About 60 TRBV and about 14 TRBJ segments were identified across samples. MiXCR was run by TCRdb on the multiplex PCR reads, yielding one entry per CDR3 protein. The authors' filters were not applied to this entry. The sample records some 300,000 distinct CDR3 sequences, 22% being singletons. In regard to this clonotype: Its antigen is as yet unknown.

The receptor was derived from a female donor with Graves disease. The chain uses TRBV27 and TRBJ2-5; 9 nucleotides agree with TRBD1. The sample here was peripheral blood mononuclear cells (PBMCs), taken when the disease was refractory, from a patient treated with antithyroid drugs. The CDR3 spells CASSPGQGAGTQYF. DNA of the CDR3: TGTGCCAGCAGTCCGGGACAGGGTGCCGGGACCCAGTACTTC.